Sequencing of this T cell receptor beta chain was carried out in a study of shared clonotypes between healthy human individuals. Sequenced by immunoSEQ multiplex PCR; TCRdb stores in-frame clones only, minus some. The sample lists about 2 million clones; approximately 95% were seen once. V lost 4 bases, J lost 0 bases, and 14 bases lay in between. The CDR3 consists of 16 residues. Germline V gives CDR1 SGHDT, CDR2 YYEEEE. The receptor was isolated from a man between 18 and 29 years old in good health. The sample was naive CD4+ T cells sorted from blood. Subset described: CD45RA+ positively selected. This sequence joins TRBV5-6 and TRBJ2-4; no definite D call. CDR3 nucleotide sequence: TGTGCCAGCAGCAGCCGGCCCCAAGTAGCCAAAAACATTCAGTACTTC. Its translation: CASSSRPQVAKNIQYF.